This TCR beta chain originates from a study of cytomegalovirus exposure and HLA in healthy donors (dated by TCRdb to the late 2010s). Describing the broader study: An earlier analysis of roughly 500 of the donors reported 276 Gb of sequence data and around 100 million unique TCR beta sequences obtained from roughly 180 million T cells. An early release covering more than 500 HLA-typed donors comprised approximately 290 gigabases of sequencing data and around 80 million unique TCR sequences. All discovery cohort repertoires had been generated on a single sequencing platform. The aim of the study was to test whether cataloging public T cell receptors could identify signatures of past pathogen exposure. In an earlier analysis of roughly 600 of the donors, high-throughput TCR beta sequencing was used to judge whether each TCR beta V gene segment behaved as functional or pseudogenic. A later genetic analysis used genome-wide SNP genotypes for about 60% of the roughly 700 donors, treating that subset as a discovery cohort. Among several hundred genotyped donors of the cohort, an average of roughly 230,000 unique TCR beta nucleotide sequences was sequenced per donor, of which about 18% were non-productive. The later analysis used no new phenotypic data to find candidate immune exposures, relying instead on TCR beta sequences and their occurrence across donors. In a later analysis, previously published TCR beta repertoires from about 640 donors were re-analyzed and high-resolution HLA genotyping was added so that TCR occurrence patterns could be studied. Both class I and class II loci were covered by HLA typing, at four-digit resolution. To predict cytomegalovirus infection status, the study brought together high-throughput TCR immunosequencing, statistical association of individual TCRs with disease status, and machine learning. Besides the first cohort of some 670 subjects, a separate validation cohort made up of 120 different subjects was used. Using immunosequencing, the study profiled T cell repertoires from 640 or so subjects and related those repertoires to cytomegalovirus serostatus. Five DR-DQ haplotypes were handled as single units for association and clustering, since linkage in the cohort was strong. The number of typed donors differed by locus: about 629-630 for A, B, C, DRB1 and DQB1; some 540 for DQA1; 606 for DPA1; and roughly 450 for DPB1. Of the approximately 400 genotyped donors, roughly 85% fell in the genetic ancestry cluster associated with self-reported Caucasian donors. Donor age, sex, ethnicity and CMV serostatus were collected together with the repertoire data.

The CDR3 sequence holds 18 residues, the cysteine and phenylalanine included. The read is trimmed to its CDR3 DNA, 54 bases read in frame from base 1. CDR1 MNHGY and CDR2 SVAAGI were looked up in the germline V gene. Summary of the overall study and its limitations: A further reported finding was that TCR beta sequences accurately predicted the HLA-A and HLA-B alleles for most subjects in the first cohort. In a later genetic analysis, a missense DCLRE1C variant was associated with V-gene and J-gene trimming of TCR beta chains, and the association was replicated in an independent cohort. At a false discovery rate of 0.05, a later analysis linked fewer than 20,000 TCR beta sequences to specific HLA alleles. Broadly in line with IMGT annotations, most TCR beta V segments showed up in productive rearrangements about 87% or about 30% of the time in an earlier analysis of roughly 590 of the donors. The sequencing pipeline was judged likely to have produced a cluster of highly shared sequence variants as a technical artifact. Because counts were too low, more than 15 rarely observed V segments, including chromosome 9 orphons, were left out of the earlier analysis of 587 of the donors. The only immune exposure information available for the cohort was CMV serostatus. In a later analysis, TCR association rates were found to vary across HLA loci, with the most associated TCRs seen for DRB1 alleles and the fewest for HLA-C alleles. Cytomegalovirus status was reported to be diagnosed by the classifier with high specificity and sensitivity in both the original and validation cohorts. According to a later analysis, parvovirus B19, influenza, CMV and Epstein-Barr virus appeared linked to several top co-occurrence clusters. The study listed 164 TCR beta chains as associated with cytomegalovirus. The authors suggested that the approach could potentially be extended to other disease states and immunological phenotypes. Roughly uniform sequencing depth across donors was assumed in presence/absence analyses, although this assumption may not hold. According to a later analysis, most CMV-associated TCR beta chains appeared to be HLA-restricted, and the HLA associations seemed to be driven largely by CMV exposure. A later analysis found that HLA-associated TCR beta chains were more clonally expanded and had lower generation probabilities than equally common non-associated chains. Correlated functional status among segregating V segments might be attributable to linkage disequilibrium, but an unknown experimental factor could not be ruled out. Most TCR sequences were seen in very few donors, while some public TCRs were found in many individuals. In vitro tests confirmed that a few of the cytomegalovirus-associated TCR beta chains recognize cytomegalovirus antigens. Because HLA typing was unavailable for some donors at each locus, only the typed subset was used in association tests. When HLA alleles, especially DR and DQ, strongly co-occurred, attributing TCR associations to individual alleles was difficult. According to a later genetic analysis, donors in an Asian-associated ancestry cluster had fewer N-insertions in productive TCRs than the approximately 650-donor mean. Some IMGT-functional V segments, including TRBV6-2 and TRBV6-3, could not be distinguished by the 87-base-pair reads and were therefore excluded. In this cohort, only TCR beta chains were sequenced, and detectable features were limited by the absence of alpha or paired-chain data.

The cohort comprised 710 or so healthy bone marrow donors. At the time of sampling, every cohort member was nominally healthy, though immune exposures that went unrecorded were likely present. The donor was CMV seropositive and was included in the group of approximately 300 seropositive cohort members. A peripheral blood sample was collected from each donor, and TCR beta sequencing was performed on peripheral blood mononuclear cells. The Qiagen DNeasy Blood Extraction Kit was used to extract genomic DNA from the blood cell samples. The library was made by the immunoSEQ multiplex PCR assay. The multiplex PCR relied on a mix of 60 forward primers for TCR Vbeta segments and 13 reverse primers for TCR Jbeta segments. A multiplex PCR assay on genomic DNA amplified the CDR3 region of rearranged TCR beta genes. The amplified TCR beta libraries were sequenced on the Illumina HiSeq System as 87-base-pair reads. For the original study's pipeline: A later analysis tallied tens of millions of unique TCR beta chains across the 610 or so repertoires, and approximately 9.9 million of those chains were shared by two or more donors. Raw reads were error-corrected and collapsed into unique sequences with a nearest-neighbor algorithm that merged closely related sequences to remove PCR and sequencing errors. Alignment of CDR3 sequences to IMGT reference sequences was used to assign V, D and J gene segments. For a sequence to be retained, a match of at least six nucleotides to both a V gene segment and a J gene segment was required. A rearrangement was called productive if the CDR3 had no stop codons and remained in frame with V and J, and every other rearrangement was called non-productive. Following IMGT convention, CDR3 was defined as the stretch from the second conserved V-encoded cysteine to the conserved J-encoded phenylalanine. The earlier analysis of some 550 of the donors excluded any sequence lacking an unambiguous match to a single V gene segment. In an earlier analysis of 587 of the donors, a V segment was called functional when productive rearrangements were above 56.7%, and segregating when the standard deviation between donors exceeded 5%. A statistical classification framework was built for diagnosing cytomegalovirus status from the catalog of TCR beta chain sequences. In a later analysis, V and J genes were assigned by comparing TCR nucleotide sequences against IMGT/GENE-DB human TR gene sequences. In a later analysis, CDR3 sequences and most-parsimonious VDJ recombination scenarios were assigned using the TCRdist pipeline. A later analysis defined each TCR beta chain by its CDR3 amino acid sequence plus V-gene family, and excluded reads lacking a unique V-gene family. A later analysis removed over 500 highly shared, low-generation-probability nucleotide sequences to deal with suspected cross-contamination and a sequencing artifact. For each public chain, a later analysis derived a clonal expansion index from normalized ranks of inferred template counts within each repertoire. A later analysis computed generation probabilities with a VDJ recombination model fitted to out-of-frame rearrangements, and checked the results against IGoR. In a later analysis, hypergeometric tests were used to score TCR-TCR, TCR-HLA and TCR-CMV co-occurrence, with a repertoire-size bias correction applied to TCR pairs. False discovery rates were estimated in a later analysis by permuting HLA or CMV assignments 20 times. In a later analysis, co-occurring TCRs were grouped using DBSCAN, and TCRdist sequence similarity was added for clustering within HLA-allele-positive subsets. For co-occurrence clustering, repertoires with fewer than 30,000 or more than 120,000 public chains were excluded, along with five repertoires with anomalous nucleotide sharing. TCRdb limited this immuneACCESS table to in-frame rearrangements with V and J called. A share of clones is missing; checked studies link under half to unresolved V genes, and the rest is unexplained. That table furnishes V, J and clone size, whereas the DNA furnished D and trimming. Present in this sample are around 150,000 clones, more than 75% of which were seen just once. The ten largest clonotypes hold 8.5% to 10% of the sample.

As to this clone: Its recognized antigen is unknown. Base qualities are missing; no much larger clone stands one base away.

The rearrangement joined TRBV6-9 to TRBJ2-7, with TRBD1 as a weak D call on 6 bases. TRBJ2-5 matches the DNA end more closely, so the J call is doubtful. The clonotype comes from a man younger than 35 in good health and CMV-seropositive. The sequenced sample consisted of PBMCs. The CDR3 here reads CASSSPLLDRPPGETQYF. The nucleotide sequence is TGTGCCAGCAGTTCTCCCCTTCTAGACAGGCCTCCGGGCGAGACCCAGTACTTC.